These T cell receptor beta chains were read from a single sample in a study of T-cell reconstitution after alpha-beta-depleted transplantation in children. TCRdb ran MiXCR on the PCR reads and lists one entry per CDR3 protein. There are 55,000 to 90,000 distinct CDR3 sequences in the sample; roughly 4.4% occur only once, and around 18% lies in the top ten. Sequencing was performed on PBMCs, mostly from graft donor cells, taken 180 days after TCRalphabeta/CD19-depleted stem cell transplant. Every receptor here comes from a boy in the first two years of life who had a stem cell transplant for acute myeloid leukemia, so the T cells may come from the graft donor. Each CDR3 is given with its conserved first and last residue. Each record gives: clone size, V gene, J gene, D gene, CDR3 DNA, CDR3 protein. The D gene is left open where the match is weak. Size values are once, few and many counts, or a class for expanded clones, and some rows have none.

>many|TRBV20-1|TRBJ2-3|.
TGCAGTGCTAGCGCCCCCGACGGCACAGATACGCAGTATTTT
CSASAPDGTDTQYF
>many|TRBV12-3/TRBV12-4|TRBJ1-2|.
TGTGCCAGCAGTTTGGTCCCCTTCGAGGGAATCTATGGCTACACCTTC
CASSLVPFEGIYGYTF
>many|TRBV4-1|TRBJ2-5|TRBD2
TGCGCCAGCAGCCAAACGACTAGCGGACAAGAGACCCAGTACTTC
CASSQTTSGQETQYF
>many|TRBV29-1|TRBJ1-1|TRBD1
TGCAGCGGCGCGAGAATTGGGACAGGGTCCTTAAACACTGAAGCTTTCTTT
CSGARIGTGSLNTEAFF
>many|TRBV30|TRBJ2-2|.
TGTGCCTGGAGCCCAAGAACCGGGGAGCTGTTTTTT
CAWSPRTGELFF
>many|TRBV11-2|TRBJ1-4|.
TGTGCCAGCAGCCCTACATGGGCGATGGATGAAAAACTGTTTTTT
CASSPTWAMDEKLFF
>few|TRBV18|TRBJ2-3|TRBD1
TGTGCCAGCCGCCGGGACAGGGGACAAGATACGCAGTATTTT
CASRRDRGQDTQYF
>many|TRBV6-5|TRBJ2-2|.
TGTGCCAGCAGTCGATACGGGGAGCTGTTTTTT
CASSRYGELFF
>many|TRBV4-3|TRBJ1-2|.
TGCGCCAGCAGCCAAGATTCGACTCTCCGAAGGGGTGGCTACACCTTC
CASSQDSTLRRGGYTF
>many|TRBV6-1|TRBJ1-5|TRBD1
TGTGCCAGCAGCGAATTTCCGGGACAGGGAGGTGGAAAGCCCCAGCATTTT
CASSEFPGQGGGKPQHF
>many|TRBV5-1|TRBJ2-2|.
TGCGCCAGCAGCTTGGATATAGCCGGGGAGCTGTTTTTT
CASSLDIAGELFF
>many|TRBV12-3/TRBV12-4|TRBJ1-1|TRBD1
TGTGCCAGCAGTTCAACCGGGACAGGGATAAACACTGAAGCTTTCTTT
CASSSTGTGINTEAFF
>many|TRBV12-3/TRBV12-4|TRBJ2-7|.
TGTGCCAGCAGCCGGGGGTACTACGAGCAGTACTTC
CASSRGYYEQYF
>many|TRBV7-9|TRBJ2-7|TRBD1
TGTGCCAGCAGCTCGGGACAGTCCTACGAGCAGTACTTC
CASSSGQSYEQYF
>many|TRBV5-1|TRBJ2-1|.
TGCGCCAGCAGCGCCTTGACAGGAGCCTCCTACAATGAGCAGTTCTTC
CASSALTGASYNEQFF
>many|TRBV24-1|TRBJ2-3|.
TGTGCCACCAAAGTGCAGACACAGAATAGCACAGATACGCAGTATTTT
CATKVQTQNSTDTQYF
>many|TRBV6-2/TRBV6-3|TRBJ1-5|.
TGTGCCAGCAAAAACGGTGGACAGCCCCAGCATTTT
CASKNGGQPQHF
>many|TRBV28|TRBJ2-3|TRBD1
TGTGCCAGCAGTTCCTTACCGGCAGGGGGCGTTACCGATACGCAGTATTTT
CASSSLPAGGVTDTQYF
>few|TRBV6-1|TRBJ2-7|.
TGTGCCAGCGGGAAGGTCGGGCGGGGGCGATCCTACGAGCAGTACTTC
CASGKVGRGRSYEQYF
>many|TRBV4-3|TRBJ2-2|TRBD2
TGCGCCAGCAGCCCCTACCGGGGCGGGGGGGCTATCGGGGAGCTGTTTTTT
CASSPYRGGGAIGELFF
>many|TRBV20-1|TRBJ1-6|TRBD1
TGCAGTGCTAGAGAGGGGACAGGGATTCGACTCCCCCTCCACTTT
CSAREGTGIRLPLHF
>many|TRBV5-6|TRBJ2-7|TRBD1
TGTGCCAGCAGAAGACAGGGCTTTATCGACGAGCAGTACTTC
CASRRQGFIDEQYF
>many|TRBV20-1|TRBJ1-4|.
TGCAGTGCTAGAGGGGACGTCCTAGAGGAACTGTTTTTT
CSARGDVLEELFF
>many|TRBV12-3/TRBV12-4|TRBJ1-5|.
TGTGCCAGCAGTTTAGTAAAAGGGATTCTCGCCAATCAGCCCCAGCATTTT
CASSLVKGILANQPQHF
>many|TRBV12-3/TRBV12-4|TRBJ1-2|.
TGTGCCAGCAGCTATCGGGAGGTCTATGGCTACACCTTC
CASSYREVYGYTF
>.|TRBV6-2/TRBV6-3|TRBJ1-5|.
TGTGCCAGCCGAAAGGTCATGGAGAATCAGCCCCAGCATTTT
CASRKVMENQPQHF
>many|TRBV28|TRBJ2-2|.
TGTGCCAGCACCCTGGACAGGGAGGGCACCGGGGAGCTGTTTTTT
CASTLDREGTGELFF